This T cell receptor (beta chain) emerged from a study of CD8+CD57+ T cells in acquired aplastic anemia. Background on the study: An average of roughly 3 ug of DNA was obtained from sorted CD4+ and CD8+ cells. Overall study findings and caveats: Comparison of patients with controls identified some 29 shared CD8+ CDR3 sequences.

Turning to this clonotype: Its target is unknown.

TCR beta VDJ and CDR3 were profiled, and genomic DNA was the template. Each CDR3 protein is one row after TCRdb ran MiXCR on the reads. The sample holds about 200,000 distinct CDR3 sequences, 65% seen once. The CDR3 loop spans 15 amino acids. Germline CDR1 SNHLY, CDR2 FYNNEI. The V gene end was trimmed by 4 bases and the J gene end by 4 bases; junction bases not matched to a gene: 5. Patients chosen for sequencing had shown CD8+CD57+ cell expansion by flow cytometry. Every patient was diagnosed with severe acquired aplastic anemia. The specimen sequenced was sorted CD4+, CD8+, or CD8+CD57+ T cells (not recorded which) from PBMCs. The sequence was obtained from a human donor with aplastic anemia. V and J are TRBV2 and TRBJ1-5; 9 bases agree with TRBD1. The CDR3 bases are TGTGCCAGCAGTGGGACAGGGGCCCCAAATCAGCCCCAGCATTTT. This codes for CASSGTGAPNQPQHF.